Following are 26 T cell receptor beta chains from one sample sequenced in a study of blood T cell repertoires in COVID-19. Method: immunoSEQ multiplex PCR; TCRdb's copy keeps in-frame clones and lacks some. The repertoire holds roughly 60,000 clones, with 80% to 95% as singletons. Sequencing used peripheral blood. These receptors came from a woman of 80 years or more with active COVID-19.

This chain joins TRBV2 and TRBJ1-2, with 8 bases lining up with TRBD1. The CDR3 is 13 residues long. Germline assignment: CDR1 SNHLY and CDR2 FYNNEI. The trim removed 4 bases at V and 5 bases at J, leaving 3 bases unmatched. This chain's CDR3 is CASSAGQGYGYTF. The DNA for the CDR3 is TGTGCCAGCAGTGCAGGACAGGGTTATGGCTACACCTTC.

Ten or more counts support this clone. The V gene is TRBV7-8, the J gene TRBJ2-1, with 7 bases that match TRBD2. Germline V gene sequence: CDR1 SGHVS, CDR2 FQNEAQ. Germline trimming cut 3 bases from V and 2 bases from J; bases unmatched to any gene: 7. The CDR3 has 16 amino acids. In DNA, the CDR3 is TGTGCCAGCAGCTTGTCTGTGGCGGGAGCCTACAATGAGCAGTTCTTC. Translating gives CASSLSVAGAYNEQFF. Complete variable domain (other parts from reference TRBV7-8 and TRBJ2-1): GAGVSQSPRYKVAKRGQDVALRCDPISGHVSLFWYQQALGQGPEFLTYFQNEAQLDKSGLPSDRFFAERPEGSVSTLKIQRTQQEDSAVYLCASSLSVAGAYNEQFFGPGTRLTVL.

This clone is a singleton in its sample. This sequence joins TRBV7-9 and TRBJ2-3, with 8 bases identical to TRBD2. Germline CDR1 reads SEHNR; CDR2 reads FQNEAQ (reference sequence). J gave up 0 bases and V 2 bases, and 7 bases lay outside the gene matches. The CDR3 is 17 residues long. CDR3 sequence reads: CASSLIVRGVSTDTQYF. The CDR3, as DNA: TGTGCCAGCAGCTTAATAGTGCGGGGGGTAAGCACAGATACGCAGTATTTT. The full variable domain, in which reference TRBV7-9 and TRBJ2-3 provide the parts outside the CDR3, is DTGVSQNPRHKITKRGQNVTFRCDPISEHNRLYWYRQTLGQGPEFLTYFQNEAQLEKSRLLSDRFSAERPKGSFSTLEIQRTEQGDSAMYLCASSLIVRGVSTDTQYFGPGTRLTVL.

The chain recombines TRBV5-4 with TRBJ1-2; D is unresolved. The CDR3 consists of 13 residues. V lost 4 bases, J lost 4 bases, and 11 bases lay in between. CDR1 SGHNT and CDR2 YYREEE come from the germline V gene (reference sequence). Here the CDR3 DNA reads TGTGCCAGCAGCCCCGACGGAGCCTATGGCTACACCTTC. Its protein is CASSPDGAYGYTF.

The chain combines TRBV27 with TRBJ1-2; the match to TRBD1 covers 7 bases. The germline V gene encodes CDR1 MNHEY and CDR2 SMNVEV (reference sequence). The CDR3 contains 15 residues. J lost 3 bases, V lost 5 bases, and 9 bases had no gene match. CDR3 protein: CASSIKTGDHYGYTF. For the CDR3, the DNA is TGTGCCAGCAGTATTAAAACAGGGGACCACTATGGCTACACCTTC.

This chain connects TRBV27 to TRBJ2-2; 7 bases agree with TRBD1. V trimming: 5 bases; J trimming: 6 bases; junction bases outside the gene matches: 9. The CDR3 runs to 15 residues. Germline-derived CDR1 and CDR2 are MNHEY and SMNVEV (reference sequence). The CDR3: CASSRLQGSAGELFF. The CDR3 DNA reads as TGTGCCAGCAGTCGCTTACAGGGGTCGGCCGGGGAGCTGTTTTTT.

A single count supports this clone. The same CDR3 can be traced to other DNA sequences in this sample. V and J are TRBV7-2 and TRBJ2-1, with 8 bases that match TRBD2. Trimming took 3 bases from V and 9 from J; bases not matched to a gene: 16. Germline CDR1 SGHTA, CDR2 FQGNSA. The CDR3 runs to 17 residues. The DNA for the CDR3 is TGTGCCAGCAGCTTGGCCAGACTAGCGCAGGGAGGCGGTGAGCAGTTCTTC. This encodes CASSLARLAQGGGEQFF.

CDR3: CATADRGRETQYF. For the CDR3, the DNA is TGTGCCACCGCGGACAGGGGGCGCGAGACCCAGTACTTC. The chain uses TRBV19 and TRBJ2-5; 11 bases fit TRBD1. Germline V gives CDR1 LNHDA, CDR2 SQIVND (reference sequence). CDR3 length: 13 residues. The V and J ends lost 10 bases and 5 bases, in that order; junction bases with no gene match: 6.

The table lists this clone with a count of one. The J gene is TRBJ2-2, the V gene TRBV5-1; no firm D call. The germline V and J ends were trimmed by 4 bases and 3 bases, with 16 bases remaining between them. In germline, CDR1 is SGHRS, CDR2 YFSETQ. The length of the CDR3 is 16 residues. CDR3 nucleotide sequence: TGCGCCAGCAGCCTTGGCGTCCTAGAATACACCGGGGAGCTGTTTTTT. This codes for CASSLGVLEYTGELFF.

The rearrangement links TRBV28 to TRBJ2-7, with TRBD2 matching 11 bases. Germline lookup yields CDR1 MDHEN and CDR2 SYDVKM. V lost 5 bases and J lost 9; bases outside the gene matches: 18. CDR3 length: 17 residues. The CDR3, as DNA: TGTGCCAGCAGTGCCACCCCCGGGACTAGCGGACAGACGGGGCAGTACTTC. This encodes CASSATPGTSGQTGQYF.

V usage is TRBV5-1 and J usage is TRBJ1-1, with D perhaps matching TRBD1 (6 bases). Between the trimmed V and J ends, which lost 5 bases and 4 bases, there was a span of 18 bases. This CDR3 spans 15 amino acids. The germline V gene encodes CDR1 SGHRS and CDR2 YFSETQ. The CDR3 nucleotides read TGCGCCAGCAGTTCGAAGCAGGGGTCAGGCACTGAAGCTTTCTTT. Protein product: CASSSKQGSGTEAFF.

The J gene is TRBJ1-2, the V gene TRBV6-6; possibly TRBD1 for D (5 bases). V dropped 2 bases and J dropped 8 bases, with 12 bases sitting between them. The CDR3 runs to 13 residues. The germline V gene encodes CDR1 MNHNY and CDR2 SVGAGI (reference sequence). CDR3 DNA sequence: TGTGCCAGCAGTTACAGGCAAGGGGAAGGCTACACCTTC. Amino acids: CASSYRQGEGYTF.

The rearrangement links TRBV15 to TRBJ2-3; 7 nucleotides align to TRBD2. The ends lost 0 bases at V and 2 bases at J; junction bases unmatched: 5. Germline CDR1 and CDR2: LNHNV and YYDKDF (reference sequence). The CDR3 has 16 residues. The DNA for the CDR3 is TGTGCCACCAGCAGAGAGGCGGGGGAGTTCACAGATACGCAGTATTTT. Its translation is CATSREAGEFTDTQYF.

This chain links TRBV19 with TRBJ1-5; 9 positions agree with TRBD1. With 4 bases clipped from V and 5 bases from J, the junction kept 3 bases outside the gene matches. CDR1 is LNHDA, CDR2 SQIVND, per germline (reference sequence). This CDR3 has 14 residues. CDR3 region: CASSTTGGDQPQHF. The CDR3, as DNA: TGTGCCAGTAGTACGACAGGGGGAGATCAGCCCCAGCATTTT.

This rearrangement joins TRBV5-4 to TRBJ2-1, with TRBD2 matching over 8 bases. The V and J ends lost 4 bases and 8 bases, in that order; junction bases with no gene match: 11. The CDR3 loop spans 15 amino acids. CDR1 SGHNT and CDR2 YYREEE come from the germline V gene (reference sequence). The CDR3 region is CASSRGGREVDEQFF. The CDR3, as DNA: TGTGCCAGCAGCCGCGGGGGGCGGGAGGTCGATGAGCAGTTCTTC.

V and J are TRBV6-5 and TRBJ2-7, with 7 bases aligning to TRBD1. The CDR3 spans 14 residues. The V segment lost 7 bases and the J segment 0 bases; nucleotides outside the gene matches: 6. The V gene's germline CDR1 is MNHEY and CDR2 SVGAGI. CDR3 nucleotides: TGTGCCAGCACCGAGACAGGGCTCTCCTACGAGCAGTACTTC. Its protein is CASTETGLSYEQYF.

The chain couples TRBV30 to TRBJ1-1, with D maybe TRBD1 (5 bases). V was clipped by 5 bases and J by 0 bases, with 10 bases between them. CDR1 GTSNPN and CDR2 SVGIG come from the germline V gene (reference sequence). This CDR3 has 13 residues. CDR3 residues: CAWGAGLNTEAFF. The CDR3 coding sequence is TGTGCCTGGGGGGCGGGTTTGAACACTGAAGCTTTCTTT.

The chain employs TRBV25-1 and TRBJ1-6, with 10 bases lining up with TRBD1. This CDR3 spans 14 amino acids. Germline CDR1 MGHDK, CDR2 SYGVNS. V dropped 7 bases and J dropped 9; count of bases not matched to a gene: 6. The CDR3 is CASTVGTGASPLHF. The CDR3 DNA is TGTGCCAGCACTGTAGGGACAGGGGCTTCACCCCTCCACTTT.

The chain carries TRBV18 and TRBJ1-2, with 9 bases fitting TRBD1. The length of the CDR3 is 12 residues. Germline values: CDR1 KGHSH, CDR2 LQKENI. V shed 5 bases, J shed 8 bases, and the junction held 3 bases outside the gene matches. CDR3 sequence (DNA): TGTGCCAGCTCAGGACAGGGGTACGGCTACACCTTC. It is translated as CASSGQGYGYTF.

The chain recombines TRBV27 with TRBJ2-3; the match to TRBD2 covers 10 bases. Losses at the gene ends were 5 bases for V and 5 bases for J; bases not matched to a gene: 10. CDR3 length: 16 residues. Germline V gene sequence: CDR1 MNHEY, CDR2 SMNVEV (reference sequence). The CDR3 loop is CASSGPAGGRVDTQYF. CDR3 bases: TGTGCCAGCAGTGGCCCAGCGGGGGGGCGGGTAGATACGCAGTATTTT.

In DNA, the CDR3 is TGTGCCAGCAGCTCAAATGCGGGGTTCAACACCGGGGAGCTGTTTTTT. This codes for CASSSNAGFNTGELFF. The genes are TRBV5-4 and TRBJ2-2; D is possibly TRBD2 (6 bases). The CDR3 runs 16 residues. With 3 bases removed from V and 2 bases from J, the gap between germline ends came to 14 bases. Germline V lookup: CDR1 SGHNT, CDR2 YYREEE (reference sequence).

This chain connects TRBV19 to TRBJ2-5; the match to TRBD2 covers 7 bases. The CDR3 contains 15 residues. V was pared by 3 bases and J by 5 bases, with 9 bases of the junction left unmatched. Germline loops: CDR1 LNHDA, CDR2 SQIVND (reference sequence). The CDR3 sequence is CASSISAGEGETQYF. CDR3 DNA: TGTGCCAGTAGTATCTCGGCGGGAGAGGGGGAGACCCAGTACTTC.

This clone has just a few counts. V usage is TRBV7-2 and J usage is TRBJ1-5; D might be TRBD1 (6 bases). Looked up from germline, CDR1 is SGHTA and CDR2 is FQGNSA. The CDR3 totals 14 residues. The ends were cut back, 4 bases at V and 7 bases at J, with 14 bases in the middle. The CDR3 nucleotides are TGTGCCAGCAGCTCGTACAGGGTTTCGCAGCCCCAGCATTTT. Its protein product is CASSSYRVSQPQHF.

The chain joins TRBV11-2 to TRBJ2-5; TRBD2 might be the D (6 bases). The V gene's germline CDR1 is SGHAT and CDR2 FQNNGV. This CDR3 contains 14 residues. V dropped 1 base and J dropped 7 bases, with 13 bases sitting between them. CDR3 protein: CASSLVAGKGTQYF. CDR3 DNA sequence: TGTGCCAGCAGCTTAGTCGCGGGGAAGGGGACCCAGTACTTC.

DNA for the CDR3: TGTGCCAGTAGCCGGGGGGGTAATGAAAAACTGTTTTTT. Protein product: CASSRGGNEKLFF. V gene TRBV19 combines with J gene TRBJ1-4; D may be TRBD1 (5 bases). The CDR3 sequence is 13 residues long. Germline values: CDR1 LNHDA, CDR2 SQIVND (reference sequence). The V and J ends lost 6 bases and 4 bases respectively, with 9 bases between them.

The rearrangement links TRBV2 to TRBJ2-7; TRBD1 agrees at 10 bases. The germline V gene encodes CDR1 SNHLY and CDR2 FYNNEI. After removal of 7 bases from V and 4 bases from J, the junction contained 10 bases not matched to a gene. The length of the CDR3 is 15 residues. The CDR3 spells CASTGRDRGVYEQYV. In nucleotides, the CDR3 is TGTGCCAGCACCGGTAGGGACAGGGGTGTATACGAGCAGTACGTC.